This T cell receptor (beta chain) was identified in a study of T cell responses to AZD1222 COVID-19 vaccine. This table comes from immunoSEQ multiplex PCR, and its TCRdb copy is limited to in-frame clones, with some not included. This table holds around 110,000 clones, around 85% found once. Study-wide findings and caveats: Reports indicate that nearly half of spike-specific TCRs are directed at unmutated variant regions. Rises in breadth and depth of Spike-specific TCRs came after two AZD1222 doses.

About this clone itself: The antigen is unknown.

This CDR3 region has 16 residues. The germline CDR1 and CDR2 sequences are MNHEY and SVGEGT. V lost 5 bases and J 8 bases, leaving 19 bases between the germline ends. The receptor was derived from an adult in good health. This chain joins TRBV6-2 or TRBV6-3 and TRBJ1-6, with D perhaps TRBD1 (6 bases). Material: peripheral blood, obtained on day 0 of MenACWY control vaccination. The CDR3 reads CASSQFRGRRDSPLHF. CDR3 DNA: TGTGCCAGCAGTCAATTTCGGGGGCGCAGAGATTCACCCCTCCACTTT.